This TCR beta chain was recovered during a study of blood T cell repertoires in COVID-19. Study details: Italy, Spain and the United States were the sources of the convalescent and acute COVID-19 samples. The analysed material was cDNA or gDNA that came from T cells, B-cell-depleted T cells, or PBMCs.

Per the original data handling: Reference gene primer amplification yielded estimated nucleated cell counts. TCRdb's table, derived via immunoSEQ multiplex PCR, lists solely in-frame clones and lacks some. Clone size and the V and J calls come from that table; the DNA yielded D and trimming. The data show a few hundred thousand clones, 86% seen once. The CDR3 spans 13 residues. Unmatched junction bases numbered 6, after V lost 2 bases and J lost 7 bases. CDR1 and CDR2 from the germline V gene are SGHRS and YFSETQ. V gene TRBV5-1 combines with J gene TRBJ2-7; 7 nucleotides agree with TRBD2. Sequenced sample: peripheral blood. This clonotype originated in a woman aged 45 to 65 with acute or convalescent COVID-19. The CDR3 DNA sequence: TGCGCCAGCAGCTTAACTAGCGTGGGAGAGCAGTACTTC. This translates into CASSLTSVGEQYF.